This T cell receptor (beta chain) was sequenced in a study of control samples from healthy donors and cancer patients. V gave up 1 base and J gave up 4 bases, with 16 bases separating them. In germline, CDR1 is LGHNA, CDR2 YSLEER. The CDR3 contains 17 residues. Sequenced by immunoSEQ multiplex PCR; TCRdb stores in-frame clones only, minus some. The sample contains 35,000 to 50,000 clones, 80% to 90% of which appear only once. The sequenced sample was PBMCs. This clonotype originated in a woman aged 55-75 years with lung cancer. V gene TRBV4-3 combines with J gene TRBJ2-2, with D perhaps TRBD1 or TRBD2 (5 bases each). The CDR3 sequence is CASSQVTGTPFTGELFF. The CDR3 nucleotides read TGCGCCAGCAGCCAAGTGACGGGGACCCCATTCACCGGGGAGCTGTTTTTT.